These 22 T cell receptor beta chains came from one sample sequenced in a study of blood T cell repertoires in COVID-19. The protocol was immunoSEQ multiplex PCR, while the TCRdb copy is restricted to in-frame clones and leaves out a portion. The sample contains roughly 150,000 clones, more than 80% of which appear only once. Sequenced sample: peripheral blood. All receptors derive from a man aged 55-75 years with acute or convalescent COVID-19.

The chain links TRBV2 to TRBJ1-6; perhaps TRBD1 as D (6 bases). V was trimmed by 4 bases and J by 9 bases, leaving 16 bases between them. CDR1 is SNHLY and CDR2 is FYNNEI in the germline V gene. The CDR3 is 15 amino acids. This CDR3 is CASSAVRGQGSPLHF. CDR3 in DNA: TGTGCCAGCAGTGCGGTGCGGGGGCAAGGTTCACCCCTCCACTTT.

The chain carries TRBV6-5 and TRBJ1-1; 8 positions match TRBD1. Losses at the gene ends were 2 bases for V and 4 bases for J; bases not matched to a gene: 9. The CDR3 sequence is 16 residues long. CDR1 MNHEY and CDR2 SVGAGI come from the germline V gene. CDR3 DNA sequence: TGTGCCAGCAGTTACATGCAGGGGGCACTGGGCACTGAAGCTTTCTTT. It encodes CASSYMQGALGTEAFF.

This clone has only one observation. The chain employs TRBV5-4 and TRBJ1-1; D not certain. Per germline, CDR1 SGHNT and CDR2 YYREEE (reference sequence). CDR3 length: 13 residues. Trimming took 1 base from V and 2 from J, leaving 6 bases between them. CDR3: CASSLHTNTEAFF. The CDR3 nucleotides are TGTGCCAGCAGCTTGCATACTAACACTGAAGCTTTCTTT. The complete variable domain, with remaining parts taken from reference TRBV5-4 and TRBJ1-1, reads ETGVTQSPTHLIKTRGQQVTLRCSSQSGHNTVSWYQQALGQGPQFIFQYYREEENGRGNFPPRFSGLQFPNYSSELNVNALELDDSALYLCASSLHTNTEAFFGQGTRLTVV.

The chain couples TRBV18 to TRBJ1-1, with D tentatively TRBD1 (6 bases). The CDR3 contains 14 residues. The V and J ends lost 4 bases and 3 bases respectively, with 12 bases between them. CDR1 KGHSH and CDR2 LQKENI come from the germline V gene. CDR3 sequence: CASSLNREDTEAFF. In DNA form, the CDR3 reads TGTGCCAGCTCACTTAACAGGGAAGACACTGAAGCTTTCTTT.

This clone was counted a single time. V usage is TRBV11-3 and J usage is TRBJ2-2; possibly TRBD2 for D (6 bases). The CDR3 contains 13 residues. The germline gives CDR1 SGHNT, CDR2 YENEEA. V was clipped by 3 bases and J by 6 bases, with 8 bases between them. Here the CDR3 reads CASSFGGSGELFF. The CDR3 DNA sequence: TGTGCCAGCAGCTTTGGGGGGTCCGGGGAGCTGTTTTTT.

The chain links TRBV5-5 to TRBJ2-1; TRBD2 might be the D (6 bases). The CDR3 extends over 16 amino acids. The V gene's germline CDR1 is SGHKS and CDR2 YYEKEE (reference sequence). V lost 5 bases and J 4 bases, leaving 19 bases between the germline ends. DNA for the CDR3: TGTGCCAGCAGTTTTTCCCCCCGGGAGTCGTACAATGAGCAGTTCTTC. Amino acid sequence: CASSFSPRESYNEQFF.

The V and J genes are TRBV7-2 and TRBJ1-5, with 9 bases matching TRBD1. Per the germline V gene, CDR1 is SGHTA and CDR2 is FQGNSA. The CDR3 length is 17 residues. V lost 6 bases and J lost 2; bases outside the gene matches: 11. CDR3 amino acids: CASSPGTGNAGNQPQHF. The CDR3, as DNA: TGTGCCAGCAGTCCCGGGACAGGGAATGCGGGCAATCAGCCCCAGCATTTT.

A single count supports this clone. This chain links TRBV5-1 with TRBJ2-5, with 8 positions matching TRBD1. The CDR3 is 14 amino acids. V lost 4 bases to trimming and J lost 1 base; unmatched junction nucleotides: 3. Germline V gives CDR1 SGHRS, CDR2 YFSETQ. CDR3 sequence reads: CASSLGQVQETQYF. Written as DNA, the CDR3 is TGCGCCAGCAGCCTGGGACAGGTCCAAGAGACCCAGTACTTC.

The chain uses TRBV30 and TRBJ1-3; a weak D match, TRBD1 (5 bases). Trimming cost V 4 bases and J 3 bases, with 13 bases left between them. Germline V gene sequence: CDR1 GTSNPN, CDR2 SVGIG (reference sequence). This CDR3 has 14 amino acids. The CDR3 is CAWNKQGYGNTIYF. The CDR3 DNA reads as TGTGCCTGGAATAAGCAGGGTTATGGAAACACCATATATTTT.

V gene TRBV7-6 combines with J gene TRBJ2-7; 12 bases line up with TRBD1. This CDR3 has 14 amino acids. The germline V gene encodes CDR1 SGHVS and CDR2 FNYEAQ. The V segment lost 3 bases and the J segment 4 bases; nucleotides outside the gene matches: 1. This chain's CDR3 is CASSLGQGAYEQYF. CDR3 coding DNA: TGTGCCAGCAGCTTGGGACAGGGGGCGTACGAGCAGTACTTC. The whole variable domain, remainder taken from reference TRBV7-6 and TRBJ2-7, is GAGVSQSPRYKVTKRGQDVALRCDPISGHVSLYWYRQALGQGPEFLTYFNYEAQQDKSGLPNDRFSAERPEGSISTLTIQRTEQRDSAMYRCASSLGQGAYEQYFGPGTRLTVT.

V usage is TRBV6-5 and J usage is TRBJ1-1; D is uncertain. Trimming pared 8 bases from V and 0 bases from J, leaving 10 bases between. The CDR3 length is 13 residues. Per germline, CDR1 MNHEY and CDR2 SVGAGI. Written as DNA, the CDR3 is TGTGCCAGCCGACTCTACATGAACACTGAAGCTTTCTTT. It encodes CASRLYMNTEAFF.

The DNA for the CDR3 is TGTGCCAGCAGCCGTCCCAGGGGAGAGAACACTGAAGCTTTCTTT. Protein product: CASSRPRGENTEAFF. The chain uses TRBV6-2 or TRBV6-3 and TRBJ1-1, with D possibly being TRBD1 (6 bases). Germline assignment: CDR1 MNHEY and CDR2 SVGEGT. The CDR3 extends over 15 amino acids. Deletions cut 6 bases from V and 1 base from J, with 15 bases between.

The V call is TRBV9, the J call TRBJ2-1, with a possible D match to TRBD1 (5 bases). There are 12 residues in the CDR3. CDR1 is SGDLS, CDR2 YYNGEE, per germline. Trimming cost V 3 bases and J 7 bases, with 8 bases left between them. CDR3 residues: CASSAQGNEQFF. The DNA for the CDR3 is TGTGCCAGCAGCGCCCAGGGTAATGAGCAGTTCTTC. The variable domain in full, with the rest retrieved from reference TRBV9 and TRBJ2-1, is DSGVTQTPKHLITATGQRVTLRCSPRSGDLSVYWYQQSLDQGLQFLIQYYNGEERAKGNILERFSAQQFPDLHSELNLSSLELGDSALYFCASSAQGNEQFFGPGTRLTVL.

The chain couples TRBV19 to TRBJ1-2; perhaps TRBD1 as D (5 bases). The germline gives CDR1 LNHDA, CDR2 SQIVND (reference sequence). Trimming took 3 bases from V and 2 from J, leaving 7 bases between them. The CDR3 sequence is 13 residues long. The DNA of the CDR3 is TGTGCCAGTAGTATCAGGGTGAACTATGGCTACACCTTC. Residues: CASSIRVNYGYTF.

This clone appeared a single time. The CDR3 coding sequence is TGTGCCAGCTCCCAACAGTACCCTGAAGCTTTCTTT. Translation: CASSQQYPEAFF. V is TRBV18 and J is TRBJ1-1; D gene unclear. Germline V CDR1 and CDR2: KGHSH, LQKENI. The CDR3 sequence is 12 residues long. Trimming cost V 6 bases and J 6 bases, with 11 bases left between them.

V is TRBV6-2 or TRBV6-3 and J is TRBJ2-7; 13 positions match TRBD2. CDR1 and CDR2 from the germline V gene are MNHEY and SVGEGT. This CDR3 is 15 amino acids long. With V trimmed by 4 bases and J by 2 bases, 2 bases remained unmatched. Here the CDR3 reads CASSLGLAGAYEQYF. CDR3 nucleotide sequence: TGTGCCAGCAGTTTAGGACTAGCGGGAGCCTACGAGCAGTACTTC.

The chain couples TRBV12-2 to TRBJ1-1; TRBD1 is taken as the D call from the table, unchecked against the DNA. TRBV12-2 is annotated as a pseudogene. This CDR3 has 21 residues. DNA for the CDR3: TGTGCAAGTCGCTTAGGCTGTTACTTTCCGGGACAGGAGACGATGAACACTGAAGCTTTCTTT. Protein: CASRLGCYFPGQETMNTEAFF.

The sample holds a few counts of this clone. V gene TRBV19 combines with J gene TRBJ2-3; unclear D gene. V lost 1 base, J lost 2 bases, and 10 bases lay in between. The CDR3 is 15 amino acids. CDR1 LNHDA and CDR2 SQIVND come from the germline V gene (reference sequence). CDR3 nucleotide sequence: TGTGCCAGTAGTATAGCGAGAGCCCCCACAGATACGCAGTATTTT. This codes for CASSIARAPTDTQYF.

V usage is TRBV7-9 and J usage is TRBJ2-2, with TRBD2 identical over 10 bases. The CDR3 is 16 amino acids. CDR1 SEHNR and CDR2 FQNEAQ come from the germline V gene (reference sequence). The V segment lost 6 bases and the J segment 0 bases; nucleotides outside the gene matches: 4. The CDR3 DNA reads as TGTGCCAGCAGTCGTAGCGGGGGGACGAACACCGGGGAGCTGTTTTTT. This encodes CASSRSGGTNTGELFF. Drawing the rest from reference TRBV7-9 and TRBJ2-2, the complete variable domain is DTGVSQNPRHKITKRGQNVTFRCDPISEHNRLYWYRQTLGQGPEFLTYFQNEAQLEKSRLLSDRFSAERPKGSFSTLEIQRTEQGDSAMYLCASSRSGGTNTGELFFGEGSRLTVL.

The chain joins TRBV9 to TRBJ1-6; 7 bases match TRBD1. Germline CDR1 is SGDLS and CDR2 is YYNGEE. The CDR3 spans 14 residues. The ends lost 4 bases at V and 7 bases at J; junction bases unmatched: 5. The CDR3 region has the DNA TGTGCCAGCAGCTCTCGGACAGGAAATTCACCCCTCCACTTT. It yields the protein CASSSRTGNSPLHF. The full variable domain, rest sourced from reference TRBV9 and TRBJ1-6, is DSGVTQTPKHLITATGQRVTLRCSPRSGDLSVYWYQQSLDQGLQFLIQYYNGEERAKGNILERFSAQQFPDLHSELNLSSLELGDSALYFCASSSRTGNSPLHFGNGTRLTVT.

In this sample, this clone turned up once. The chain uses TRBV5-1 and TRBJ1-6; possible D gene TRBD1, 6 bases. Germline V lookup: CDR1 SGHRS, CDR2 YFSETQ. CDR3 length equals 13 residues. The ends were cut back, 4 bases at V and 10 bases at J, with 12 bases in the middle. The CDR3 loop reads CASSPGDGSPLHF. In DNA form, the CDR3 reads TGCGCCAGCAGCCCAGGGGACGGGTCACCCCTCCACTTT. Together with reference TRBV5-1 and TRBJ1-6, the CDR3 gives the full variable domain: KAGVTQTPRYLIKTRGQQVTLSCSPISGHRSVSWYQQTPGQGLQFLFEYFSETQRNKGNFPGRFSGRQFSNSRSEMNVSTLELGDSALYLCASSPGDGSPLHFGNGTRLTVT.

The chain is built from TRBV7-8 and TRBJ1-5; 8 bases match TRBD1. The V and J ends lost 1 base and 9 bases, in that order; junction bases with no gene match: 11. The CDR3 extends over 16 amino acids. CDR1 is SGHVS and CDR2 is FQNEAQ in the germline V gene. The CDR3 DNA sequence: TGTGCCAGCAGCTTAGGCGGCAGGGGGCTTCGGACGCCCCAGCATTTT. Protein sequence: CASSLGGRGLRTPQHF.